This T cell receptor (beta chain) was documented in a study of shared clonotypes between healthy human individuals (TCRdb year 2020). Study-level background: A couple of women and a few men aged 18 to 49 years were included in the cohort. For each donor, three plates each were used for CD4 naive and CD4 memory, two plates were used for CD8 naive, and one plate was used for CD8 memory. The study deeply sequenced blood TCR repertoires of several healthy adults to estimate repertoire size and the extent of clonotype sharing between individuals. To increase sequencing depth and limit assay-specific biases, TCR repertoire library preparation and sequencing were carried out by different laboratories using diverse techniques. Per donor, leukapheresis produced somewhere between about 0.94 and 9 billion PBMCs. Findings and caveats that apply to the study as a whole: Naive subsets generally had larger estimated clonotype richness than memory subsets did. Pairwise subsampling led to the expectation that sequencing depth would affect the degree of clonotype sharing among donors. Clonotypes shared by all four sorted-subset donors showed higher generation probabilities than non-shared clonotypes. Around 5.4% of naive CD4, approximately 3.7% of naive CD8, roughly 2.4% of memory CD4, and roughly 0.4% of memory CD8 clonotypes were shared across several donors. Sampling was limited to blood, and TCR repertoires in tissue likely differ from TCR repertoires in blood. Rarefaction of sorted-subset datasets indicated incomplete sequencing despite the large sequencing depth. Because the study included a small number of donors, the genetic and exposure-history diversity represented was limited.

Using the deep immunoSEQ assay, TCR CDR3 regions were amplified from genomic DNA by multiplex PCR. Extracted genomic DNA from each cell subset was distributed evenly across all wells of several immunoSEQ 96-well plates, and each plate was treated as a replicate. For sorted subsets, each replicate PCR was loaded with around 200 ng genomic DNA, equivalent to 30,000 or so T cell genomes. Purified libraries were quantified with a Qubit 3.0 fluorometer, sized on a Bioanalyzer 2100, and re-quantified with the KAPA Library Quantification kit. Every immunoSEQ 96-well plate was sequenced on a dedicated single-read 150-cycle Illumina NextSeq 550 flow cell. For the original study's pipeline: Because the immunoSEQ output held only junctional sequences and lacked quality scores, the filtering could not match the filtering applied to full-length reads. Sequences were annotated with PyIR, a Python wrapper for IgBLAST v1.9, and V/J genes and CDR3 were assigned using IMGT germline references. Reads were removed for weak V/J assignments (E-value above 1e-6), missing CDR3, stop codons, out-of-frame junctions, or ambiguous translated residues. V3J clonotypes were defined as sequences sharing an identical inferred V gene, J gene, and CDR3 amino acid sequence. The percentage overlap between two repertoires was calculated by dividing the number of shared unique clonotypes by the size of the smaller repertoire. Richness of each repertoire was evaluated using RTK rarefaction, the Chao1 estimator, and Recon v2.1 estimates of unobserved clonotypes. Generation probabilities for all TCRbeta clonotypes obtained by the gDNA method from a few donors were computed using OLGA. The table comes from immuneACCESS by way of TCRdb, which keeps in-frame sequences with V and J called. Part of the clones is missing from these tables; in studies checked, under half for an unresolved V gene and the rest for unknown reasons. V and J calls and clone size follow that table, whereas D and trimming were derived from the DNA. The sample yields roughly 1,500,000 clones; roughly 98% were counted once. The ten largest clones add up to approximately 0.45% of the sample.

The donors were healthy, HIV-negative adults who had no recently reported acute infections or vaccinations. All donors were Caucasian adults living in Nashville, Tennessee, USA. CD4+ T cells were enriched by magnetic negative selection; naive cells were then positively selected on CD45RA, and the negative fraction formed the memory subset. Blood was obtained by leukapheresis, after which PBMCs were separated by Ficoll-Histopaque density gradient centrifugation and cryopreserved in liquid nitrogen vapor phase. Analytical flow cytometry was used to check the purity and quantity of each magnetically sorted T cell population. From each sorted fraction, genomic DNA was isolated and quantified by UV absorbance on a Nanodrop 2000c. For CDR1 and CDR2, the germline V gene (reference sequence) lists LNHDA and SQIVND. Spanning cysteine to phenylalanine, the CDR3 consists of 17 amino acids. The DNA shown is the 51-base CDR3, in frame from base 1. V is pared back by 4 bases and J by 0 bases, with 19 bases lying between the germline termini.

Points on this clone: Its antigen remains undetermined. The record has no base qualities; no much larger clone is one base away.

The sequence derives from a man younger than 40 in good health. The sequenced sample was naive CD4+ T cells sorted from blood. Interpreted using the paper, the cell subset or site label stands for: CD45RA+ positively selected. The sequence is built from TRBV19 and TRBJ2-7; the D assignment is uncertain and may be TRBD1 or TRBD2, with 5 bases supporting each. The CDR3 reads CASSKGTRLTNSYEQYF. The sequenced DNA: TGTGCCAGTAGTAAGGGGACCCGACTGACTAACTCCTACGAGCAGTACTTC.